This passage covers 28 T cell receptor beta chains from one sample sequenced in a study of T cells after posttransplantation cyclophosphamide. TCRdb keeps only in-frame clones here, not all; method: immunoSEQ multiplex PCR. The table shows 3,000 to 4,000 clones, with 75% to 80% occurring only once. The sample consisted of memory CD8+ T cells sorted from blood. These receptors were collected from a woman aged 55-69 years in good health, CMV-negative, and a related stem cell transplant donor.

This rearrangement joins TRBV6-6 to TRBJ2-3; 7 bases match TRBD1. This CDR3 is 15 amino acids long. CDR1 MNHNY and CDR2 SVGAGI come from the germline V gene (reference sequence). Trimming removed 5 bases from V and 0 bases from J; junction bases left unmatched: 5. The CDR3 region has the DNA TGTGCCAGCAGTAACAGGGGTTTCAGCACAGATACGCAGTATTTT. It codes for CASSNRGFSTDTQYF.

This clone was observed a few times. CDR3 nucleotide sequence: TGTGCCAGCAGCTTATCTAGCGGGGGTTTCGCAGATACGCAGTATTTT. Amino acid sequence: CASSLSSGGFADTQYF. The V gene is TRBV7-8, the J gene TRBJ2-3; 10 bases align to TRBD2. Trimming cost V 2 bases and J 4 bases; bases outside gene matches: 6. The CDR3 covers 16 residues. Germline CDR1 and CDR2: SGHVS and FQNEAQ.

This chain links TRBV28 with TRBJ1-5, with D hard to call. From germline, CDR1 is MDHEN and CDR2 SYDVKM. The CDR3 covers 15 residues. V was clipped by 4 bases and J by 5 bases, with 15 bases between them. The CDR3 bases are TGTGCCAGCAGTTCGGTCCAGGTCTCCTATCAGCCCCAGCATTTT. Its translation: CASSSVQVSYQPQHF.

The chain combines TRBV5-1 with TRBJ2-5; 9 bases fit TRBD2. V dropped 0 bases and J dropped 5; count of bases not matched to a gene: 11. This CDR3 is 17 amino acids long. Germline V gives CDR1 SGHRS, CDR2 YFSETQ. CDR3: CASSLALAGIRGETQYF. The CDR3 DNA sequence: TGCGCCAGCAGCTTGGCACTAGCGGGCATAAGGGGGGAGACCCAGTACTTC.

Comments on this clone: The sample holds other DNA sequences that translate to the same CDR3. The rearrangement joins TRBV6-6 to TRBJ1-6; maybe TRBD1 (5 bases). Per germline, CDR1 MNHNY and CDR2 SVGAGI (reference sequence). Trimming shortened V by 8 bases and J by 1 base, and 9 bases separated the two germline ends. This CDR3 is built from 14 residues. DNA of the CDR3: TGTGCCAGCGGGGCCCTTTCCTATAATTCACCCCTCCACTTT. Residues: CASGALSYNSPLHF.

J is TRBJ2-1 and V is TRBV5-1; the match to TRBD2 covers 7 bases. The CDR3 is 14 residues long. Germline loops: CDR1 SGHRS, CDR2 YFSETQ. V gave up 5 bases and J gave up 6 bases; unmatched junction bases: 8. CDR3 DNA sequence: TGCGCCAGCAGGTGGGGGGGGGAGATCAATGAGCAGTTCTTC. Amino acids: CASRWGGEINEQFF.

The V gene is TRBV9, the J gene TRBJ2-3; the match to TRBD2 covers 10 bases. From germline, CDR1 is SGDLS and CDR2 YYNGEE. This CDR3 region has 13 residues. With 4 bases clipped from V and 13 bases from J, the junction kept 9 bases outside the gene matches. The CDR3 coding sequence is TGTGCCAGCAGCCCGGGGGGAGCGGGAGGGAAGTATTTT. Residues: CASSPGGAGGKYF.

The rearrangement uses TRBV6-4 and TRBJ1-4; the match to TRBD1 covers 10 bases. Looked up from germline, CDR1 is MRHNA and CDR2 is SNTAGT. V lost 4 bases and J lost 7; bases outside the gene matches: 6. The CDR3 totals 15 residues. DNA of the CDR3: TGTGCCAGCAGTGCGACGGGGACAGGGGCTGAAAAACTGTTTTTT. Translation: CASSATGTGAEKLFF.

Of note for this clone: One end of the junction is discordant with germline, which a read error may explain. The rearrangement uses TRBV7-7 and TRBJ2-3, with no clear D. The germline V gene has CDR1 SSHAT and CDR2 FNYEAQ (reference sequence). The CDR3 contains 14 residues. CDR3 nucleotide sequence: TGTGCTAGCAGCTTAGCCCCGTACACAGATACGCAGTATTTT. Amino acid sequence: CASSLAPYTDTQYF.

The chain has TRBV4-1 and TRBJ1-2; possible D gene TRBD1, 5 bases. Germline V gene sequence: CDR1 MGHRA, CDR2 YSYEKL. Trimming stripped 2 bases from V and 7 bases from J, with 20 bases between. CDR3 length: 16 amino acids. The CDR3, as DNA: TGCGCCAGCAGCCAAAATACCGCCGTAGGGGCTGGTGGCTACACCTTC. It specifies CASSQNTAVGAGGYTF.

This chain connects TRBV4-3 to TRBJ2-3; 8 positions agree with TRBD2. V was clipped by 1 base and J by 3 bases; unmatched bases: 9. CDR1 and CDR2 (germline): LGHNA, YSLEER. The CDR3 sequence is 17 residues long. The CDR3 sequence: CASSQGASGSRTDTQYF. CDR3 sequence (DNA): TGCGCCAGCAGCCAAGGGGCCAGCGGGAGTCGAACAGATACGCAGTATTTT.

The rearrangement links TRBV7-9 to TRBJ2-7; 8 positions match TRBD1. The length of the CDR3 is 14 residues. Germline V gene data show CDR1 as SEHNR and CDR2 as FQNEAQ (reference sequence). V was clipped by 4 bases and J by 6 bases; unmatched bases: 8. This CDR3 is CASSWQGAPREQYF. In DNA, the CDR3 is TGTGCCAGCAGCTGGCAGGGGGCCCCCCGCGAGCAGTACTTC.

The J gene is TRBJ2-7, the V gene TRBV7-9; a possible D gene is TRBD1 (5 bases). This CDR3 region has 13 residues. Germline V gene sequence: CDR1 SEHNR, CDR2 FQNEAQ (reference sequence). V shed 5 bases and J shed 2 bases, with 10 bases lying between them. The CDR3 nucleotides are TGTGCCAGCAGCCTGTGGGGCACCTACGAGCAGTACTTC. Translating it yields CASSLWGTYEQYF. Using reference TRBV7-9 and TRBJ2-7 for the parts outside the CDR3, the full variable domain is DTGVSQNPRHKITKRGQNVTFRCDPISEHNRLYWYRQTLGQGPEFLTYFQNEAQLEKSRLLSDRFSAERPKGSFSTLEIQRTEQGDSAMYLCASSLWGTYEQYFGPGTRLTVT.

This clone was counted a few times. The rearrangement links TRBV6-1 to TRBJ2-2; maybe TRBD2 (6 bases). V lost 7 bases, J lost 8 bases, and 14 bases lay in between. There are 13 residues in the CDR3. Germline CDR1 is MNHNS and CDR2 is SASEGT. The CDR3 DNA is TGTGCCAGCATACCGGGGGACCTTGGGGAGCTGTTTTTT. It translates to CASIPGDLGELFF.

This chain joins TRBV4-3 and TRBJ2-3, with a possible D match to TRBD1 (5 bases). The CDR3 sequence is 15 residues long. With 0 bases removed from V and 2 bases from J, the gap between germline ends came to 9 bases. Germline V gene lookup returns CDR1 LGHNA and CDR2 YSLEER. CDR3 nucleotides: TGCGCCAGCAGCCAAGAACCAGGGAACACAGATACGCAGTATTTT. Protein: CASSQEPGNTDTQYF.

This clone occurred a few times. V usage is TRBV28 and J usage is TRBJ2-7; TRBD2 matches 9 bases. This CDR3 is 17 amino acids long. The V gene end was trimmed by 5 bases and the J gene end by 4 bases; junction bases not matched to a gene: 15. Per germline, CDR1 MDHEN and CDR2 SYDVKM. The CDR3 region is CASSPPAGREGSYEQYF. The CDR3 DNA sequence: TGTGCCAGCAGTCCTCCGGCAGGGCGGGAGGGCTCTTACGAGCAGTACTTC. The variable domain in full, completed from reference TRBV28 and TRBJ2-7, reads DVKVTQSSRYLVKRTGEKVFLECVQDMDHENMFWYRQDPGLGLRLIYFSYDVKMKEKGDIPEGYSVSREKKERFSLILESASTNQTSMYLCASSPPAGREGSYEQYFGPGTRLTVT.

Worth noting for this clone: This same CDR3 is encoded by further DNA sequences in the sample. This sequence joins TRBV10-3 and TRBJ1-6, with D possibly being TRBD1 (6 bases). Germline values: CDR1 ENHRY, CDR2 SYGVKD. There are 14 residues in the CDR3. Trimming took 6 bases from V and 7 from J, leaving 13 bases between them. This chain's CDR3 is CAIRDGGANSPLHF. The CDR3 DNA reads TGTGCCATCAGGGACGGGGGGGCCAATTCACCCCTCCACTTT.

CDR3: CASSGTGSGDQPQHF. The CDR3 nucleotides are TGTGCCAGCAGCGGGACAGGGTCGGGGGATCAGCCCCAGCATTTT. The chain carries TRBV4-2 and TRBJ1-5; 9 nucleotides match TRBD1. J was trimmed by 5 bases and V by 5 bases; bases with no gene match: 7. CDR3 size: 15 residues. Germline CDR1 reads LGHNA; CDR2 reads YNFKEQ.

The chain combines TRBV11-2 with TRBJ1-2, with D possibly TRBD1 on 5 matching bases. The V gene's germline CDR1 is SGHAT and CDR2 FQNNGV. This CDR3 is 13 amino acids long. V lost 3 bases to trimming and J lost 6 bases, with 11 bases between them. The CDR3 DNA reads TGTGCCAGCAGCTTTTCACAGGAAAATGGCTACACCTTC. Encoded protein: CASSFSQENGYTF.

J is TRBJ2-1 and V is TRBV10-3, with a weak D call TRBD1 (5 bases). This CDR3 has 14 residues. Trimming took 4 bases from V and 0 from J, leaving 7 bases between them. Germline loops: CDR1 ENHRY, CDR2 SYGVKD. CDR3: CAISADSSYNEQFF. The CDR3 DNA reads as TGTGCCATCAGTGCCGACAGCTCCTACAATGAGCAGTTCTTC.

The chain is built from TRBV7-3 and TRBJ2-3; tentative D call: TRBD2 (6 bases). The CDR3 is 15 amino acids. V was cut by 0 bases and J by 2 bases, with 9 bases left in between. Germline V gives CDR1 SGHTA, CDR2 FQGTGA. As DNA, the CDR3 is TGTGCCAGCAGCTTAACGGCGGGGTTCACAGATACGCAGTATTTT. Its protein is CASSLTAGFTDTQYF.

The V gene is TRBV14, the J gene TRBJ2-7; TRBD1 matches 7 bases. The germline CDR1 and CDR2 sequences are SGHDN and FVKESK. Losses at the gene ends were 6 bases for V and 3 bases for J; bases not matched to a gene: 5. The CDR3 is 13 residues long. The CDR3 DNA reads TGTGCCAGCAGGGCGACAGGGAACTACGAGCAGTACTTC. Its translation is CASRATGNYEQYF. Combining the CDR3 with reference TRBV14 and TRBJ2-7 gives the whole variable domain EAGVTQFPSHSVIEKGQTVTLRCDPISGHDNLYWYRRVMGKEIKFLLHFVKESKQDESGMPNNRFLAERTGGTYSTLKVQPAELEDSGVYFCASRATGNYEQYFGPGTRLTVT.

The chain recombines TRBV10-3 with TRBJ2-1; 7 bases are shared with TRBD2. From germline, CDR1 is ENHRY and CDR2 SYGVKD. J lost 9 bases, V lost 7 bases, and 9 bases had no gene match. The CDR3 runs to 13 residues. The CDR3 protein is CAINGGGRSEQFF. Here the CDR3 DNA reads TGTGCCATCAACGGCGGGGGTCGGAGTGAGCAGTTCTTC.

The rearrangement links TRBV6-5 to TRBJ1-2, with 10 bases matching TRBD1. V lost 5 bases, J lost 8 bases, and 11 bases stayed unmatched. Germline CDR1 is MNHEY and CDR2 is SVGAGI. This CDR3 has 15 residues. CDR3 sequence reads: CASSPGQGRFGGYTF. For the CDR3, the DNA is TGTGCCAGCAGTCCGGGACAGGGGCGATTCGGGGGCTACACCTTC.

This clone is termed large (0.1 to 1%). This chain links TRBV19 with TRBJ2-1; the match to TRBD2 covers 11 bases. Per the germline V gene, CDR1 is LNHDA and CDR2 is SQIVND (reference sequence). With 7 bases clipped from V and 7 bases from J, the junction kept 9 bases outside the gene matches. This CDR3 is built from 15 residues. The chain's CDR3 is CASTQTSGGYNEQFF. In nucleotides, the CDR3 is TGTGCCAGTACCCAAACTAGCGGGGGTTATAATGAGCAGTTCTTC.

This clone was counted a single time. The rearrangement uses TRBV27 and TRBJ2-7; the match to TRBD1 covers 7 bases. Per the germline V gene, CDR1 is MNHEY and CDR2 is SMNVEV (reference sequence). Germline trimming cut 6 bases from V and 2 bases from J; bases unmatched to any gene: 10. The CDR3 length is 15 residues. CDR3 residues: CASSFLGQRAYEQYF. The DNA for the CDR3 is TGTGCCAGCAGCTTCCTGGGACAGAGGGCCTACGAGCAGTACTTC.

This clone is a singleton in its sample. The CDR3 loop is CASSGQANGYNEQFF. In DNA, the CDR3 is TGTGCCAGCTCGGGACAGGCAAACGGCTACAATGAGCAGTTCTTC. V is TRBV19 and J is TRBJ2-1; the match to TRBD1 covers 8 bases. V gave up 9 bases and J gave up 3 bases; unmatched junction bases: 10. The CDR3 loop spans 15 amino acids. CDR1 and CDR2 (germline): LNHDA, SQIVND (reference sequence).

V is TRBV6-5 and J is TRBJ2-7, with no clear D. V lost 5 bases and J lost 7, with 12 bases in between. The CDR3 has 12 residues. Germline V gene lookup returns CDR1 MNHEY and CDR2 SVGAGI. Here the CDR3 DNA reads TGTGCCAGCAGTGACCCAGGTCGGGAGCAGTACTTC. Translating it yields CASSDPGREQYF.